One and the same sample provided the 8 T cell receptor beta chains below, sequenced in a study of blood T cell repertoires in COVID-19. Generated by immunoSEQ multiplex PCR, the TCRdb table keeps only in-frame clones and is missing some. The sample has roughly 150,000 clones, 84% seen once. Sequencing was performed on PBMCs or T cells enriched from blood (not recorded which). The receptors stem from a woman aged 50 to 60 who had recovered from COVID-19.

The chain is built from TRBV7-9 and TRBJ1-5; D is perhaps TRBD1 (5 bases). The CDR3 extends over 17 amino acids. Deletions cut 1 base from V and 0 bases from J, with 13 bases between. CDR1 SEHNR and CDR2 FQNEAQ come from the germline V gene (reference sequence). CDR3 nucleotide sequence: TGTGCCAGCAGCTTAGGCACAGGCGATTATAGCAATCAGCCCCAGCATTTT. Amino acids: CASSLGTGDYSNQPQHF.

The chain couples TRBV28 to TRBJ1-5, with a tentative D call TRBD1 (6 bases). Germline V gives CDR1 MDHEN, CDR2 SYDVKM. Trimming left V 5 bases short and J 3 bases short, with 8 bases between. The CDR3 is 13 residues long. CDR3 DNA sequence: TGTGCCAGCAGTGGGGGCGTCAATCAGCCCCAGCATTTT. It yields the protein CASSGGVNQPQHF.

The chain is built from TRBV19 and TRBJ1-5; 7 bases are shared with TRBD1. Germline V gene sequence: CDR1 LNHDA, CDR2 SQIVND (reference sequence). This CDR3 comprises 15 residues. After removal of 4 bases from V and 5 bases from J, the junction contained 8 bases not matched to a gene. The CDR3 sequence: CASSTRDRRYQPQHF. CDR3 bases: TGTGCCAGTAGTACACGGGACAGACGGTATCAGCCCCAGCATTTT.

The rearrangement links TRBV7-2 to TRBJ2-4, with 13 bases that match TRBD2. Germline lookup yields CDR1 SGHTA and CDR2 FQGNSA. Trimming removed 5 bases from V and 1 base from J; junction bases left unmatched: 11. The CDR3 consists of 19 residues. The CDR3 protein is CASSTGLAGTVMAKNIQYF. Written as DNA, the CDR3 is TGTGCCAGCAGCACGGGACTAGCGGGAACCGTGATGGCCAAAAACATTCAGTACTTC.

The chain joins TRBV28 to TRBJ2-1, with a possible D match to TRBD2 (6 bases). The V end lost 7 bases, the J end lost 3 bases, and 19 bases lay between the germline ends. Germline CDR1 MDHEN, CDR2 SYDVKM. The CDR3 covers 16 residues. CDR3 sequence (DNA): TGTGCCAGCACGTCCCAGACTAGAAGGAGCTACAATGAGCAGTTCTTC. Encoded protein: CASTSQTRRSYNEQFF.

V gene TRBV28 combines with J gene TRBJ2-3; D is perhaps TRBD2 (6 bases). CDR1 and CDR2 from the germline V gene are MDHEN and SYDVKM. The CDR3 sequence is 18 residues long. V lost 3 bases, J lost 4 bases, and 23 bases lay in between. The CDR3 DNA reads as TGTGCCAGCAGTTTCTGGAGAACCTCGGGAGCCGGCCCAGATACGCAGTATTTT. Its translation: CASSFWRTSGAGPDTQYF.

This clone was found once. The chain has TRBV18 and TRBJ1-2; the match to TRBD1 covers 8 bases. The CDR3 spans 12 residues. The germline gives CDR1 KGHSH, CDR2 LQKENI. J gave up 8 bases and V 8 bases, and 7 bases lay outside the gene matches. Here the CDR3 DNA reads TGTGCCAGCGCCAGGGGGCCTGGCGGCTACACCTTC. It yields the protein CASARGPGGYTF.

The DNA for the CDR3 is TGTGCCAGTAGTATAGATCGGAGGGAAGCTGGGGCCAACGTCCTGACTTTC. Its translation: CASSIDRREAGANVLTF. The V call is TRBV19, the J call TRBJ2-6; a possible D gene is TRBD2 (6 bases). CDR1 is LNHDA, CDR2 SQIVND, per germline (reference sequence). V was pared by 0 bases and J by 2 bases, with 11 bases between. This CDR3 has 17 residues. Drawing the rest from reference TRBV19 and TRBJ2-6, the complete variable domain is DGGITQSPKYLFRKEGQNVTLSCEQNLNHDAMYWYRQDPGQGLRLIYYSQIVNDFQKGDIAEGYSVSREKKESFPLTVTSAQKNPTAFYLCASSIDRREAGANVLTFGAGSRLTVL.